A selection of T cell receptor beta chains follows, all from one sample in a study of blood T cells in healthy people across ages. TCRdb re-analysed the 5' RACE reads in MiXCR, keeping a single row per CDR3 protein. The sample has over a million distinct CDR3 sequences, 59% seen once. The sample was blood. These receptors were taken from a man aged 18 to 29 in good health. The CDR3 runs from the conserved cysteine through the conserved F or W. A D gene is named only where the DNA matches it firmly. The listing skips clone size in some rows; elsewhere it reads once, few, many or a size class.

cdr3_aa cdr3_nt clone_size j_call v_call d_call
CASSWRTVYEQYF TGTGCCAGCAGCTGGAGGACAGTCTACGAGCAGTACTTC . TRBJ2-7 TRBV12-3/TRBV12-4 .
CASSLSGGKWGEQFF TGTGCCAGCAGTTTATCAGGGGGCAAGTGGGGTGAGCAGTTCTTC . TRBJ2-1 TRBV27 TRBD1
CASSLVGDAPEKLFF TGTGCCAGCAGCTTAGTGGGGGACGCTCCTGAAAAACTGTTTTTT . TRBJ1-4 TRBV7-9 .
CASSRIDRGEETQYF TGTGCCAGCAGCCGTATCGACAGGGGTGAAGAGACCCAGTACTTC . TRBJ2-5 TRBV11-2 TRBD1
CASSYSAYETQYF TGTGCCAGCAGTTACTCGGCTTACGAGACCCAGTACTTC few TRBJ2-5 TRBV6-2/TRBV6-3 .
CASSLISSGVNEQFF TGCGCCAGCAGCTTGATCTCTTCAGGAGTCAATGAGCAGTTCTTC . TRBJ2-1 TRBV5-1 .
CASSLQLHSNQPQHF TGTGCCAGCAGTCTACAGCTCCATAGCAATCAGCCCCAGCATTTT . TRBJ1-5 TRBV6-5 .
CASSGSSRDSAYEQYF TGTGCCAGCAGCGGTTCCTCCAGGGACAGTGCCTACGAGCAGTACTTC . TRBJ2-7 TRBV2 TRBD1
CASSLEWTGNQPQHF TGTGCCAGCAGCTTGGAATGGACAGGGAATCAGCCCCAGCATTTT few TRBJ1-5 TRBV5-5 TRBD1
CASGTSGNSYEQYF TGTGCCAGCGGGACTAGCGGGAACTCCTACGAGCAGTACTTC . TRBJ2-7 TRBV10-3 TRBD2
CASTADRAVETQYF TGTGCCAGCACCGCCGACAGGGCGGTAGAGACCCAGTACTTC . TRBJ2-5 TRBV7-9 TRBD1
CASSYRLGTDTQYF TGCGCCAGCAGCTATCGACTAGGCACAGATACGCAGTATTTT . TRBJ2-3 TRBV5-1 .
CASSLRQGRTIDTQYF TGTGCCAGCAGTTTACGGCAGGGGCGAACCATAGATACGCAGTATTTT . TRBJ2-3 TRBV12-3/TRBV12-4 .
CSALPGRRGYGYTF TGCAGTGCCCTACCGGGACGACGGGGCTATGGCTACACCTTC . TRBJ1-2 TRBV20-1 .
CASSQVLFETAAKNIQYF TGCGCCAGCAGCCAAGTTCTATTCGAGACAGCCGCCAAAAACATTCAGTACTTC . TRBJ2-4 TRBV4-1 .
CASSFDGFSNQPQHF TGCGCCAGCAGCTTCGACGGATTTAGCAATCAGCCCCAGCATTTT few TRBJ1-5 TRBV5-1 .
CASSLSLRLDEVAQRETQYF TGTGCCAGCAGCTTATCCCTTCGCCTCGACGAGGTGGCCCAGAGAGAGACCCAGTACTTC . TRBJ2-5 TRBV11-2 .
CASSSDSHYEQYF TGCGCCAGCAGCTCCGACAGCCACTACGAGCAGTACTTC once TRBJ2-7 TRBV5-1 .
CASRDRTSGAGELFF TGTGCCAGCAGGGATCGGACTAGCGGAGCCGGGGAGCTGTTTTTT few TRBJ2-2 TRBV2 TRBD2
CASSYEGPSSYEQYF TGTGCCAGCAGCTACGAGGGGCCCAGCTCCTACGAGCAGTACTTC few TRBJ2-7 TRBV11-2 .
CATSRDPANEQFF TGTGCCACCAGCAGGGACCCGGCCAATGAGCAGTTCTTC few TRBJ2-1 TRBV15 .
CATGGSGNEQFF TGTGCTACCGGTGGTAGCGGCAATGAGCAGTTCTTC few TRBJ2-1 TRBV6-5 .
CASSLGPLKYEQYF TGTGCCAGCAGCTTAGGCCCCTTAAAATACGAGCAGTACTTC . TRBJ2-7 TRBV11-2 .
CASSLQLNIQYF TGTGCCAGCAGCTTACAGTTAAACATTCAGTACTTC . TRBJ2-4 TRBV13 .
CATSRDSKAPNGYTF TGTGCCACCAGCAGAGATAGCAAGGCCCCAAATGGCTACACCTTC . TRBJ1-2 TRBV15 .
CASSHRGATDTQYF TGTGCTAGCAGCCACAGGGGCGCGACAGATACGCAGTATTTT . TRBJ2-3 TRBV7-7 TRBD1
CASSALDENIQYF TGCGCCAGCAGTGCCTTGGATGAAAACATTCAGTACTTC . TRBJ2-4 TRBV10-2 .
CSAQRGPAQNIQYF TGCAGTGCGCAAAGGGGGCCAGCCCAAAACATTCAGTACTTC few TRBJ2-4 TRBV20-1 TRBD1
CASSITPSRQFF TGTGCCAGCAGTATAACTCCGAGCCGGCAGTTCTTC . TRBJ2-1 TRBV28 .
CASSESASGGQCEQYF TGTGCCAGCAGTGAATCAGCTAGCGGGGGGCAGTGCGAGCAGTACTTC . TRBJ2-7 TRBV25-1 TRBD2
CASSLDSKGDYGYTF TGTGCCAGCAGCTTAGACTCAAAAGGGGACTATGGCTACACCTTC . TRBJ1-2 TRBV7-2 .
CSARGSSGDYYEQYF TGCAGTGCTAGAGGGTCGAGCGGGGATTACTACGAGCAGTACTTC many TRBJ2-7 TRBV20-1 TRBD2
CASSAGRQGAEQFF TGCGCCAGCAGCGCCGGTCGACAGGGAGCCGAGCAGTTCTTC . TRBJ2-1 TRBV5-1 TRBD1
CASSPAQRTTDTQYF TGTGCCAGCAGCCCAGCCCAGAGGACCACAGATACGCAGTATTTT . TRBJ2-3 TRBV4-2 .
CAWSSQSDEQFF TGTGCCTGGAGTTCCCAATCCGATGAGCAGTTCTTC . TRBJ2-1 TRBV30 .
CASSLELAGGGRDNEQFF TGTGCCAGCAGCTTAGAACTAGCGGGAGGAGGACGGGACAATGAGCAGTTCTTC few TRBJ2-1 TRBV7-2 TRBD2
CASSPSGVSPLHF TGTGCCAGCAGTCCCTCAGGGGTTTCACCCCTCCACTTT few TRBJ1-6 TRBV28 .
CASSQYGTGNYEQYF TGCGCCAGCAGCCAATATGGGACAGGGAACTACGAGCAGTACTTC . TRBJ2-7 TRBV4-1 TRBD1
CASSEVQRLDRPRIYTF TGTGCCAGCAGTGAAGTCCAAAGACTCGATAGACCGCGAATCTACACCTTC . TRBJ1-2 TRBV6-1 .
CASSPIVQTTEAFF TGTGCCAGCAGTCCCATCGTCCAAACCACTGAAGCTTTCTTT few TRBJ1-1 TRBV6-5 .
CASSLQLAGGPRSTDTQYF TGTGCCAGCAGCCTCCAACTAGCGGGAGGGCCGAGAAGCACAGATACGCAGTATTTT . TRBJ2-3 TRBV7-6 TRBD2
CASSPGGWEAENIQYF TGTGCCAGCAGCCCGGGCGGCTGGGAAGCAGAAAACATTCAGTACTTC . TRBJ2-4 TRBV7-9 .
CSARDLRMSTDTQYF TGCAGTGCTAGAGATTTGAGGATGAGCACAGATACGCAGTATTTT once TRBJ2-3 TRBV20-1 .
CASSLGSGVSYTGELFF TGTGCCAGCAGCTTAGGGTCTGGGGTTTCTTACACCGGGGAGCTGTTTTTT . TRBJ2-2 TRBV7-6 .
CSARDWGRAGGSRETQYF TGCAGTGCTAGAGATTGGGGACGGGCGGGGGGCTCCAGAGAGACCCAGTACTTC . TRBJ2-5 TRBV20-1 TRBD2
CASSQDSTGYGYTF TGTGCCAGCAGCCAAGATTCGACGGGCTATGGCTACACCTTC . TRBJ1-2 TRBV3-1 .
CASHGTTWDNEQFF TGTGCCAGCCACGGGACAACCTGGGACAATGAGCAGTTCTTC . TRBJ2-1 TRBV2 .
CASSQGGTTGTEAFF TGTGCCAGCAGCCAAGGCGGGACAACGGGGACTGAAGCTTTCTTT few TRBJ1-1 TRBV3-1 .
CASSSEATAGELFF TGCGCCAGCAGCTCAGAAGCCACCGCCGGGGAGCTGTTTTTT . TRBJ2-2 TRBV5-1 .